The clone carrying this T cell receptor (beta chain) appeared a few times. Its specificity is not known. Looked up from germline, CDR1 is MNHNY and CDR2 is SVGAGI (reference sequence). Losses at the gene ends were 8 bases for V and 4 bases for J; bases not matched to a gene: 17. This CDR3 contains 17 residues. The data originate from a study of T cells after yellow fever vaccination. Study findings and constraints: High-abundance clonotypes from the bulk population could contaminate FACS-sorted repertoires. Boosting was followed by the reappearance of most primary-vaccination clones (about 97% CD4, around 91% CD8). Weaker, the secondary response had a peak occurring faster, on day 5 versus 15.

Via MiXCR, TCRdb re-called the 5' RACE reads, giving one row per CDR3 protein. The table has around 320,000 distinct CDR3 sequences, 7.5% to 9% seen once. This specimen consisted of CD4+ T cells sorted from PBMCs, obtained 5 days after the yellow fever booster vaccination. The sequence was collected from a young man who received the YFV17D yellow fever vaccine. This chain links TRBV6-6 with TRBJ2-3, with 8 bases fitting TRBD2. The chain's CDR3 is CASFLRLRRGVADTQYF. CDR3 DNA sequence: TGTGCCAGCTTCCTGAGGTTACGGCGGGGGGTGGCAGATACGCAGTATTTT.